Below, one T cell receptor beta chain is given with its context. This sample is part of a study of OX40 agonist ivuxolimab in advanced cancers. Clones were read by immunoSEQ multiplex PCR, and TCRdb kept only the in-frame ones, dropping some. The table records tens of thousands of clones, more than 70% of them present only once. V lost 2 bases and J lost 3, with 12 bases in between. Germline values: CDR1 SGDLS, CDR2 YYNGEE. The CDR3 has 14 amino acids. The chain employs TRBV9 and TRBJ2-7; perhaps D is TRBD1 or TRBD2 (5 bases each). The clonotype comes from an adult with an advanced solid tumor such as melanoma, head and neck, liver or kidney cancer. Sequences were derived from CD4+ or CD8+ T cells sorted from blood, sampled in a trial of the OX40 agonist ivuxolimab. The CDR3 here is CASSVEGTGYEQYF. In DNA form, the CDR3 reads TGTGCCAGCAGCGTCGAGGGGACCGGCTACGAGCAGTACTTC.